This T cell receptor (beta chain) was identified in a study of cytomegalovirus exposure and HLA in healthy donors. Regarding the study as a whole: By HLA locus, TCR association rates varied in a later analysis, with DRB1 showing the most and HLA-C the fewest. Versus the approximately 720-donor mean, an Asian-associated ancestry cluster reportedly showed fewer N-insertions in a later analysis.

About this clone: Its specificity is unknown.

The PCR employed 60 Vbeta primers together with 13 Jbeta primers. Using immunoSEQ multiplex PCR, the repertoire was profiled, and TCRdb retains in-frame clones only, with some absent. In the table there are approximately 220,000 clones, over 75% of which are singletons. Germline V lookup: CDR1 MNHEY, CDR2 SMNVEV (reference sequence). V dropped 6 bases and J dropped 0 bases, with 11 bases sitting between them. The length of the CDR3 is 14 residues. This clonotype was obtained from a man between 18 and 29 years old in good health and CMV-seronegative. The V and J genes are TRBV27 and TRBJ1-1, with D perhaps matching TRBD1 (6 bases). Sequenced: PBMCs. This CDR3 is CASRRTELNTEAFF. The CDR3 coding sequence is TGTGCCAGCAGGCGGACAGAGTTGAACACTGAAGCTTTCTTT.